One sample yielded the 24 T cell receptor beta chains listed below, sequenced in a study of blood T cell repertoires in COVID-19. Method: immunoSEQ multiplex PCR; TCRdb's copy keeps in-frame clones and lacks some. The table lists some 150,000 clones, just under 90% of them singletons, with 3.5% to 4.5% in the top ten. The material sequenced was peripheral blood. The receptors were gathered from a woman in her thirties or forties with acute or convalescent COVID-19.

In nucleotides, the CDR3 is TGTGCCAGCAGTTTAAGCGGGGGTACTAAGCAGTACTTC. Translated: CASSLSGGTKQYF. The J gene is TRBJ2-7, the V gene TRBV12-3 or TRBV12-4, with 8 bases lining up with TRBD2. This CDR3 is built from 13 residues. V was pared by 2 bases and J by 8 bases, with 5 bases of the junction left unmatched.

The chain's CDR3 is CASSRGTGDGQPQHF. As DNA, the CDR3 is TGCGCCAGCAGCCGCGGGACAGGGGATGGTCAGCCCCAGCATTTT. The chain carries TRBV4-3 and TRBJ1-5, with TRBD1 matching 10 bases. This CDR3 spans 15 amino acids. Germline V gene data show CDR1 as LGHNA and CDR2 as YSLEER. J was trimmed by 6 bases and V by 4 bases; bases with no gene match: 6.

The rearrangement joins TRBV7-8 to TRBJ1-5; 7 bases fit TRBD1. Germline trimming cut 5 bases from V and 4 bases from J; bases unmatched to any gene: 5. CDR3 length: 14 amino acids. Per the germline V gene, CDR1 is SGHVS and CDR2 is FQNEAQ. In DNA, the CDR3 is TGTGCCAGCAGCCCCATGGGACAGAATCAGCCCCAGCATTTT. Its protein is CASSPMGQNQPQHF.

Here the CDR3 reads CAWDREGYGYTF. The CDR3 DNA sequence: TGTGCCTGGGACAGGGAAGGATATGGCTACACCTTC. The gene calls are TRBV30 and TRBJ1-2; 7 bases agree with TRBD1. V lost 5 bases, J lost 5 bases, and 5 bases stayed unmatched. This CDR3 spans 12 amino acids. Germline V gives CDR1 GTSNPN, CDR2 SVGIG (reference sequence).

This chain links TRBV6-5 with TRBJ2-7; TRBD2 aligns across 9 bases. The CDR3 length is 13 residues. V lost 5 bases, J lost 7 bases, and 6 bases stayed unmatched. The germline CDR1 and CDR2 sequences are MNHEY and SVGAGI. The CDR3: CASSPLAGLEQYF. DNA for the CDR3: TGTGCCAGCAGTCCGCTAGCGGGGTTGGAGCAGTACTTC.

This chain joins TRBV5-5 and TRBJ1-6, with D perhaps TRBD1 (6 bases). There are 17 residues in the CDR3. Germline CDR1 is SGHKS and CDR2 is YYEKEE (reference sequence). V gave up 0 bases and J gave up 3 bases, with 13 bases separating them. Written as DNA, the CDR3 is TGTGCCAGCAGCTTGGAGGGGGAACAGCTCTATAATTCACCCCTCCACTTT. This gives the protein CASSLEGEQLYNSPLHF.

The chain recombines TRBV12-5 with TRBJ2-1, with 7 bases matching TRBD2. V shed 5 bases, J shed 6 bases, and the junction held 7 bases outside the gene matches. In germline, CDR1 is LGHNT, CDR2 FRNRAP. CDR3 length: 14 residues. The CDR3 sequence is CASGPETSSNEQFF. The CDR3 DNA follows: TGTGCTAGTGGTCCCGAGACTAGCAGCAATGAGCAGTTCTTC.

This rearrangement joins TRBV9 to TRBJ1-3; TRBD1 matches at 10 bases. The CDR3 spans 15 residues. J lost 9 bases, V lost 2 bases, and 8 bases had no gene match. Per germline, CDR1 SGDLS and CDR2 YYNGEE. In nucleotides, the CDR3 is TGTGCCAGCAGCGTTTCCGGGACAGGGGAATCCACCATATATTTT. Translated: CASSVSGTGESTIYF. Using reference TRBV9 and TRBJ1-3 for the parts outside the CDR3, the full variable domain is DSGVTQTPKHLITATGQRVTLRCSPRSGDLSVYWYQQSLDQGLQFLIQYYNGEERAKGNILERFSAQQFPDLHSELNLSSLELGDSALYFCASSVSGTGESTIYFGEGSWLTVV.

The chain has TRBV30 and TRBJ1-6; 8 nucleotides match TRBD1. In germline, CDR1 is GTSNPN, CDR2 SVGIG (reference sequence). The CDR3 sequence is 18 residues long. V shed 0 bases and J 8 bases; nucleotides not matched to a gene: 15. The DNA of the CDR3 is TGTGCCTGGAGTGTACTTTCCAGGGGGCGAACAATTTATTCACCCCTCCACTTT. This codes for CAWSVLSRGRTIYSPLHF. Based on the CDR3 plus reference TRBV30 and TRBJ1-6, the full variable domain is SQTIHQWPATLVQPVGSPLSLECTVEGTSNPNLYWYRQAAGRGLQLLFYSVGIGQISSEVPQNLSASRPQDRQFILSSKKLLLSDSGFYLCAWSVLSRGRTIYSPLHFGNGTRLTVT.

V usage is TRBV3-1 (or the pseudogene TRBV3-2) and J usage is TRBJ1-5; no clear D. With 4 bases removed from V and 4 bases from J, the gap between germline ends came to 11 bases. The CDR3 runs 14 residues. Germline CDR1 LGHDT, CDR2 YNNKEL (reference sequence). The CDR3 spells CASSRSLLNQPQHF. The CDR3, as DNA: TGTGCCAGCAGCCGGTCCTTACTAAATCAGCCCCAGCATTTT.

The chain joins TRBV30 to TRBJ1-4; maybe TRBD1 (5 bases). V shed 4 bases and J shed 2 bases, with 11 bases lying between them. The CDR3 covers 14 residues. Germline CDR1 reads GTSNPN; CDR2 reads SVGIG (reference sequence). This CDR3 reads CAWNAGGTNEKLFF. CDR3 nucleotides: TGTGCCTGGAACGCGGGGGGGACTAATGAAAAACTGTTTTTT.

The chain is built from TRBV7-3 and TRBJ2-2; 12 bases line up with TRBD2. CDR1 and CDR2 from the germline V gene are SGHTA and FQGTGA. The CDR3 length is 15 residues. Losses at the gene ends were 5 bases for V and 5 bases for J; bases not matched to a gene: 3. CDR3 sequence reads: CASSLTSGGTGELFF. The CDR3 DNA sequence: TGTGCCAGCAGCCTGACTAGCGGGGGAACCGGGGAGCTGTTTTTT.

CDR3 protein: CASSQPQAEQFF. The CDR3 DNA is TGTGCCAGCAGCCAACCTCAGGCTGAGCAGTTCTTC. V is TRBV3-1 (or the pseudogene TRBV3-2) and J is TRBJ2-1; D not resolved. Germline assignment: CDR1 LGHDT and CDR2 YNNKEL (reference sequence). V lost 2 bases and J 9 bases, leaving 8 bases between the germline ends. The CDR3 runs 12 residues.

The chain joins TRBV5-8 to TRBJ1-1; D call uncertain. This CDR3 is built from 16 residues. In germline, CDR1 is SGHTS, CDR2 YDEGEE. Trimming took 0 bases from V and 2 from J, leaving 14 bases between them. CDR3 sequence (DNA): TGTGCCAGCAGCTTGGTCTTCGGTCAAACTAACACTGAAGCTTTCTTT. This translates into CASSLVFGQTNTEAFF.

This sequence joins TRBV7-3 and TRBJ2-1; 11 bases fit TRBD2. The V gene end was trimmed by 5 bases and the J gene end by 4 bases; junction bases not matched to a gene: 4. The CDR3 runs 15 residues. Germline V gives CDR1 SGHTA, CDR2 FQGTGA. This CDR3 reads CASSVTSGVYNEQFF. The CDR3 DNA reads TGTGCCAGCAGCGTGACTAGCGGGGTTTACAATGAGCAGTTCTTC.

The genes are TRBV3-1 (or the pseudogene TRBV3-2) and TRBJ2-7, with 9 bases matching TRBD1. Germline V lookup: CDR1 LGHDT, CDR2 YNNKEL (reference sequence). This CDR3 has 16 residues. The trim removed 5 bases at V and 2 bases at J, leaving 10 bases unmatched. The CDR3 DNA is TGTGCCAGCAGCACTTTGGGGGGACAGGGACCCTACGAGCAGTACTTC. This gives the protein CASSTLGGQGPYEQYF.

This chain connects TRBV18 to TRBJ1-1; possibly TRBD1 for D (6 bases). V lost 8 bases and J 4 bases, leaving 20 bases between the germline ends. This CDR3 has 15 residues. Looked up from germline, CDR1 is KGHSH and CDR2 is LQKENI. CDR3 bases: TGTGCCAGCACGAAGACAGGCTCTGGGGGCACTGAAGCTTTCTTT. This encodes CASTKTGSGGTEAFF.

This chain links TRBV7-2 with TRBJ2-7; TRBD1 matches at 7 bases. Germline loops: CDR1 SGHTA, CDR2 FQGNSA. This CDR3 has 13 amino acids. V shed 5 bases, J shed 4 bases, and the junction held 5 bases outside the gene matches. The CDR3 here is CASSRQGFYEQYF. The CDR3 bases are TGTGCCAGCAGCCGACAGGGTTTTTACGAGCAGTACTTC.

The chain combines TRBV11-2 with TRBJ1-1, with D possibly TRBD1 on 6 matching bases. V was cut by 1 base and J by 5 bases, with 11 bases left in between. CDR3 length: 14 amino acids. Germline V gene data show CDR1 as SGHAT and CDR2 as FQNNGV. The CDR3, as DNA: TGTGCCAGCAGCTTAGGGGCTCAGGGGACTGAAGCTTTCTTT. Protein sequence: CASSLGAQGTEAFF. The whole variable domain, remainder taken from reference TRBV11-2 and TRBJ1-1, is EAGVAQSPRYKIIEKRQSVAFWCNPISGHATLYWYQQILGQGPKLLIQFQNNGVVDDSQLPKDRFSAERLKGVDSTLKIQPAKLEDSAVYLCASSLGAQGTEAFFGQGTRLTVV.

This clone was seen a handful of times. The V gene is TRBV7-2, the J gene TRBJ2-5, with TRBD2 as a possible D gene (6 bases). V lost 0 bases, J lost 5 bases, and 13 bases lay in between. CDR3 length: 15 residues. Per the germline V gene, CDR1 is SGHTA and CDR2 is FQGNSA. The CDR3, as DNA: TGTGCCAGCAGCTTAGCGTACGGGCGGGATGAGACCCAGTACTTC. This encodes CASSLAYGRDETQYF.

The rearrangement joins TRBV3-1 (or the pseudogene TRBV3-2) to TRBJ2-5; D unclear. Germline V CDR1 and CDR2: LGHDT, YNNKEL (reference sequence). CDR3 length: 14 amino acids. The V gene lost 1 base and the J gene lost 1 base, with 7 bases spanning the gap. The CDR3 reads CASSQGRVQETQYF. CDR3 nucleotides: TGTGCCAGCAGCCAAGGCCGCGTCCAAGAGACCCAGTACTTC.

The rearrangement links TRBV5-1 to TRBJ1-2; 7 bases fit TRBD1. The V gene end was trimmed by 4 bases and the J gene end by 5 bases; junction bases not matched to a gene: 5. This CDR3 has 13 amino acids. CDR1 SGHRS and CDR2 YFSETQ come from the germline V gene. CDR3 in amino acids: CASSEGAWYGYTF. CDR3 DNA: TGCGCCAGCAGCGAGGGGGCCTGGTATGGCTACACCTTC.

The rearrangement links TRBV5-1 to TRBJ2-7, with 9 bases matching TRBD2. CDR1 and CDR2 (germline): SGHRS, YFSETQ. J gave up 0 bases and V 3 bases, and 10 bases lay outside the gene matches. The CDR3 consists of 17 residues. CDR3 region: CASSSNGLAMNSYEQYF. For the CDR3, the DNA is TGCGCCAGCAGCTCGAACGGACTAGCGATGAACTCCTACGAGCAGTACTTC.

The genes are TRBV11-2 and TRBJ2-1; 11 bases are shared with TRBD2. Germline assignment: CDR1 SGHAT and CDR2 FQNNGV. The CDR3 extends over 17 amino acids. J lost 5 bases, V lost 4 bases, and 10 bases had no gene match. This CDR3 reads CASSSLLAGGLHNEQFF. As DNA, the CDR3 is TGTGCCAGCAGCTCACTCCTAGCGGGAGGACTCCACAATGAGCAGTTCTTC.